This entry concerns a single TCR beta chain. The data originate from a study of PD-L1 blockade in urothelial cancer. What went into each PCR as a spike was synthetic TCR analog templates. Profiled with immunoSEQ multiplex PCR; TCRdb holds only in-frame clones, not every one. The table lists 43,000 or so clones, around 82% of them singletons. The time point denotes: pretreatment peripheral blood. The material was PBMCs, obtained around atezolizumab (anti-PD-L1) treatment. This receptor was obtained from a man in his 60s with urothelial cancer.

CDR3 sequence reads: CASSLREELSTNEKLFF. CDR3 DNA sequence: TGTGCCAGCAGCTTAAGAGAGGAACTCTCAACTAATGAAAAACTGTTTTTT. The V gene is TRBV7-8, the J gene TRBJ1-4; D is uncertain. The ends were cut back, 2 bases at V and 0 bases at J, with 13 bases in the middle. This CDR3 is built from 17 residues. Germline values: CDR1 SGHVS, CDR2 FQNEAQ.